This note documents a single TCR beta chain sequence. Its antigen remains unknown. TCRdb's copy holds only in-frame clones and misses some; the assay was immunoSEQ multiplex PCR. The sample consists of approximately 24,000 clones, roughly 82% of them appearing once. CD4+ T cells from unexposed donors were obtained before the COVID-19 pandemic (2011-2018). CD4+ T cells were isolated from the cells after around 11 days of culture. This sample is part of a study of CD4 T cells in relation to SARS-CoV-2 and coronaviruses. V lost 2 bases and J lost 3, with 5 bases in between. Germline CDR1 and CDR2: KGHSH and LQKENI. CDR3 length: 13 residues.

The chain is built from TRBV18 and TRBJ1-5; no clear D. Sequencing was performed on CD4+ T cells from PBMCs, cultured in vitro. The sequence was obtained from a human donor in good health. DNA of the CDR3: TGTGCCAGCTCACCATCGAACAATCAGCCCCAGCATTTT. Its translation: CASSPSNNQPQHF.